This T cell receptor (beta chain) was found in a study of T cells after posttransplantation cyclophosphamide. There are many counts of this clone. Generated by immunoSEQ multiplex PCR, the TCRdb table keeps only in-frame clones and is missing some. The sample offers approximately 25,000 clones and no singletons, the top ten holding approximately 4%. The CDR3 totals 15 residues. Trimming cost V 3 bases and J 4 bases; bases outside gene matches: 6. Looked up from germline, CDR1 is MDHEN and CDR2 is SYDVKM. This TCR derives from a woman in her forties or fifties in good health, CMV-negative, and a related stem cell transplant donor. The source material was PBMCs. V and J are TRBV28 and TRBJ2-5, with 9 bases aligning to TRBD2. CDR3 in amino acids: CASSFIGGRGETQYF. The CDR3 DNA follows: TGTGCCAGCAGTTTTATTGGCGGGAGGGGAGAGACCCAGTACTTC.